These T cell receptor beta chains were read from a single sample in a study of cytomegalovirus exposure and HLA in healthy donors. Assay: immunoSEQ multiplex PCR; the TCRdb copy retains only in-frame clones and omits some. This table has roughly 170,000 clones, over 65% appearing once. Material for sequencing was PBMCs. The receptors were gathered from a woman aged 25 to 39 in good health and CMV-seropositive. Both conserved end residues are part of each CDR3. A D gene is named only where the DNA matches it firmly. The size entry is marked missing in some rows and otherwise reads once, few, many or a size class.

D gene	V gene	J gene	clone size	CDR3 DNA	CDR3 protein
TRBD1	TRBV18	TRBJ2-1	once	TGTGCCAGCTCACTGTTCGCGGGACAGGGGTCCGGTAGCGGGATCAATGAGCAGTTCTTC	CASSLFAGQGSGSGINEQFF
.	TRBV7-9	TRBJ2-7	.	TGTGCCAGCAGCTTTCTAGCGAATTACGAGCAGTACTTC	CASSFLANYEQYF
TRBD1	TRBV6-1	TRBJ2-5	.	TGTGCCAGCAGTGACCGGGACAGGGGATTCCAGTACTTC	CASSDRDRGFQYF
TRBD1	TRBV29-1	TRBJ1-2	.	TGCAGCGTGGGGGGACAGAACTTTGGAGGCTACACCTTC	CSVGGQNFGGYTF
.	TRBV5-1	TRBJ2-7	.	TGCGCCAGCAGAACAGGTTCCTACGAGCAGTACTTC	CASRTGSYEQYF
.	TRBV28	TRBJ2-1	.	TGTGCCAGCAGTTCCATGGCAGGCCCGAGCTCCTACAATGAGCAGTTCTTC	CASSSMAGPSSYNEQFF
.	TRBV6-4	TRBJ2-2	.	TGTGCCAGCAGGCCCCACGCGTTGATTAACACCGGGGAGCTGTTTTTT	CASRPHALINTGELFF
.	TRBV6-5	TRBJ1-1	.	TGTGCCAGCAGTTACGTCCGAGGGGGCACTGAAGCTTTCTTT	CASSYVRGGTEAFF
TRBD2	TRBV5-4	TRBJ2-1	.	TGTGCCAGCAGCTTGGGACAGCTTCTTTTAGCGGGAGAAGGGTTCTTC	CASSLGQLLLAGEGFF
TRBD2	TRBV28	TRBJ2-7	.	TGTGCCAGCAGTTTCCTCAGACTAGCGGGCGGTTACGAGCAGTACTTC	CASSFLRLAGGYEQYF
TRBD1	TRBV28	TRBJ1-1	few	TGTGCCAGCAGGTCGCAGGGACAGGCGGTTAACACTGAAGCTTTCTTT	CASRSQGQAVNTEAFF
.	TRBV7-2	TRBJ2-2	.	TGTGCCAGCAGATACGGACAGCTGAACACCGGGGAGCTGTTTTTT	CASRYGQLNTGELFF
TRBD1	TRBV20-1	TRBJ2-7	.	TGCAGTGCTCTAGGGACAGTCGAGCAGTACTTC	CSALGTVEQYF
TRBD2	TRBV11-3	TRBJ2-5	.	TGTGCCAGCAAGTCCGGGACTAGCGGGGGTGGGGCCCAGTACTTC	CASKSGTSGGGAQYF
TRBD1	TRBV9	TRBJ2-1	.	TGTGCCAGCAGCGCGGACAGGCCGAGCTCCTACAATGAGCAGTTCTTC	CASSADRPSSYNEQFF
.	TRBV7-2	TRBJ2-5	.	TGTGCCAGCAGCTCCCTCGGGGAGACCCAGTACTTC	CASSSLGETQYF
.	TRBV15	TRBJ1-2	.	TGTGCCACCAGCAGAGATCGCAGCAGGCAGGGTGAAGGCTACACCTTC	CATSRDRSRQGEGYTF
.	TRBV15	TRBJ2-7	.	TGTGCCACCAGCAGAGACCCCCCGACAGCACAGGGAGGGAACGAGCAGTACTTC	CATSRDPPTAQGGNEQYF
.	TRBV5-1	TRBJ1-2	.	TGCGCCAGCAGCTTACGACAACAGGCGGACTATGGCTACACCTTC	CASSLRQQADYGYTF
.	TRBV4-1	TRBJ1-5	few	TGCGCCAGCAGCCAAGACCGAAGATTCTATAGCAATCAGCCCCAGCATTTT	CASSQDRRFYSNQPQHF
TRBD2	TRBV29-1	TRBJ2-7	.	TGCAGCGTTGAAGAAGTCGGGACTAGCTCCTACGAGCAGTACTTC	CSVEEVGTSSYEQYF
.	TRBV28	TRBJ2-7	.	TGTGCCAGCAGTTCCCGGACAGTCTACGAGCAGTACTTC	CASSSRTVYEQYF
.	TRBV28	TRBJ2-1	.	TGTGCCAGCAGTTGGCGGGACCTGGGGGAGGTTTCCTACAATGAGCAGTTCTTC	CASSWRDLGEVSYNEQFF
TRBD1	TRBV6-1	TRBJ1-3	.	TGTGCCAGCAGGGCTACAGGGGACGGTGGAAACACCATATATTTT	CASRATGDGGNTIYF
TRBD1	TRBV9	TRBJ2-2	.	TGTGCCAGCAGCGACGGGACAGGGGGCACCGGGGAGCTGTTTTTT	CASSDGTGGTGELFF
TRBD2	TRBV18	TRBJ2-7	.	TGTGCCAGCTCACCTGGCAGAGCAAGCGGGGACGAGCAGTACTTC	CASSPGRASGDEQYF
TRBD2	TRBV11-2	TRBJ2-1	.	TGTGCCAGCAGCTTAGATAGGGGACTAGCGGGAGTTTATGAGCAGTTCTTC	CASSLDRGLAGVYEQFF
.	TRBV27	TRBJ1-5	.	TGTGCCAGCAGTTTATCCAGGGGAGGGCAGCCCCAGCATTTT	CASSLSRGGQPQHF